A selection of T cell receptor beta chains follows, all from one sample in a study of T cell responses to AZD1222 COVID-19 vaccine. Produced via immunoSEQ multiplex PCR; TCRdb's table is partial and in-frame only. The repertoire holds around 180,000 clones, with just over 85% as singletons. Material: peripheral blood, obtained on day 0 of AZD1222 vaccination. These receptors came from an adult in good health. The CDR3 runs from the conserved cysteine through the conserved F or W. The D gene is left open where the match is weak. Where a row states a size, it is once, few, many or the class of an expanded clone; other rows omit it.

d_gene,v_gene,abundance,j_gene,CDR3nt,CDR3aa
.,TRBV6-5,.,TRBJ2-5,TGTGCCAGCAGTTTACAGGGAGGGGAGACCCAGTACTTC,CASSLQGGETQYF
TRBD1,TRBV19,.,TRBJ1-4,TGTGCCAGTAGTTTAAGTGGGCCGGGACAGGGTAATGAAAAACTGTTTTTT,CASSLSGPGQGNEKLFF
.,TRBV18,.,TRBJ2-3,TGTGCCAGCTCACGCCCGGGGACTTTCACAGATACGCAGTATTTT,CASSRPGTFTDTQYF
TRBD1,TRBV10-1,once,TRBJ2-2,TGCGCCAGCAGAGGGACAGGGGGTGCCGGGGAGCTGTTTTTT,CASRGTGGAGELFF
.,TRBV19,.,TRBJ1-2,TGTGCCAGTAGTGACTTAGCGGTCGGCTATGGCTACACCTTC,CASSDLAVGYGYTF
.,TRBV15,.,TRBJ2-1,TGTGCCACCAGCAGAGTATCCGCAGGCGATGAGCAGTTCTTC,CATSRVSAGDEQFF
.,TRBV12-5,.,TRBJ1-4,TGTGCTAGTGGTTTGGGCACAGGGAGAACTAATGAAAAACTGTTTTTT,CASGLGTGRTNEKLFF
.,TRBV7-2,once,TRBJ2-7,TGTGCCAGCGGGAGGACGGCAGGCTACGAGCAGTACTTC,CASGRTAGYEQYF
.,TRBV6-6,few,TRBJ2-7,TGTGCCAGCAGGCAACCTACAGGCTCCTACGAGCAGTACTTC,CASRQPTGSYEQYF
.,TRBV9,.,TRBJ2-2,TGTGCCAGCAGCGTAGGTTGGATAGGGAACACCGGGGAGCTGTTTTTT,CASSVGWIGNTGELFF
.,TRBV5-6,.,TRBJ2-2,TGTGCCAGCAGCCCCACGGGGGAGGTGGCCGGGGAGCTGTTTTTT,CASSPTGEVAGELFF
.,TRBV6-5,.,TRBJ2-7,TGTGCCAGCAGTTACGGGAGGGGGACCTCCTACGAGCAGTACTTC,CASSYGRGTSYEQYF
TRBD1,TRBV6-2/TRBV6-3,medium-sized,TRBJ2-1,TGTGCCAGCAGTTACGGGACAGGGGAGTACAATGAGCAGTTCTTC,CASSYGTGEYNEQFF
TRBD1,TRBV2,few,TRBJ2-7,TGTGCCAGCAGTGAAGGGGCAGGGGGCTTCTACGAGCAGTACTTC,CASSEGAGGFYEQYF
TRBD2,TRBV3-1/TRBV3-2,.,TRBJ2-5,TGTGCCAGCAGCCAGGGACTACCCGGAGTTGGTAACCAGTACTTC,CASSQGLPGVGNQYF
.,TRBV7-9,few,TRBJ2-2,TGTGCCAGCACCTCGACCTCTGTACCCGGGGAGCTGTTTTTT,CASTSTSVPGELFF
.,TRBV2,once,TRBJ2-4,TGTGCCAGCAGTGAAAGAAACATTCAGTACTTC,CASSERNIQYF
.,TRBV4-3,.,TRBJ1-1,TGCGCCAGCAGCCAAGCCTGGTGGGAGGCTGACACTGAAGCTTTCTTT,CASSQAWWEADTEAFF
.,TRBV6-5,.,TRBJ1-4,TGTGCCAGCAGTTCGCAGGGCCTATACGAAAAACTGTTTTTT,CASSSQGLYEKLFF
TRBD1,TRBV29-1,.,TRBJ1-3,TGCAGCGTTAGAGGGGACAGAAGCTCTGGAAACACCATATATTTT,CSVRGDRSSGNTIYF
.,TRBV5-1,.,TRBJ2-7,TGCGCCAGGGACAGTTCCCAAAACTACGAGCAGTACTTC,CARDSSQNYEQYF
.,TRBV3-1/TRBV3-2,few,TRBJ1-2,TGTGCCAGCAGCCAAGTCGGTGGAGGCGGCTACACCTTC,CASSQVGGGGYTF
.,TRBV6-5,.,TRBJ2-1,TGTGCCAGCAGTTACCGGTTTTTGGAAGAGAATGAGCAGTTCTTC,CASSYRFLEENEQFF
TRBD2,TRBV7-9,.,TRBJ2-1,TGTGCCAGCAGCTACCTCCCGGGACTACAAGGCGATGAGCAGTTCTTC,CASSYLPGLQGDEQFF
TRBD1,TRBV7-3,.,TRBJ2-5,TGTGCCAGCAGCCCGGACAGGGACCAAGAGACCCAGTACTTC,CASSPDRDQETQYF
.,TRBV5-1,.,TRBJ1-2,TGCGCCAGCAACCCCGAGGGCTATGGCTACACCTTC,CASNPEGYGYTF
.,TRBV20-1,.,TRBJ1-2,TGCAGTGCTAGTCTGCCAGGGGTAGACTATGGCTACACCTTC,CSASLPGVDYGYTF
TRBD1,TRBV19,.,TRBJ1-5,TGTGCCAGTCGAACGACTCAGGGGGGAAGCAATCAGCCCCAGCATTTT,CASRTTQGGSNQPQHF
.,TRBV7-9,.,TRBJ2-1,TGTGCCAGCAGCGGAGAAGGGGGAGGGAGGGGTGAGCAGTTCTTC,CASSGEGGGRGEQFF